A single sample is the source of the 19 T cell receptor beta chains below, sequenced in a study of radiotherapy plus CTLA-4 blockade in lung cancer. Sequenced by immunoSEQ multiplex PCR; TCRdb stores in-frame clones only, minus some. The profile covers tens of thousands of clones, with around 86% appearing a single time and 16% taken by the ten largest. Sequenced here: peripheral blood, sampled from a patient treated with radiotherapy plus ipilimumab. Receptor source: a human donor with non-small cell lung cancer that progressed on radiotherapy plus ipilimumab.

The V gene is TRBV11-2, the J gene TRBJ2-5, with 8 bases matching TRBD1. The length of the CDR3 is 14 residues. Germline CDR1 and CDR2: SGHAT and FQNNGV. The junction had 10 bases not matched to a gene; V was cut back by 6 bases and J by 7 bases. The CDR3 region is CASSLPGQAWTQYF. The CDR3 nucleotides are TGTGCCAGCAGTTTGCCGGGACAGGCTTGGACCCAGTACTTC.

This rearrangement joins TRBV10-3 to TRBJ1-5, with D uncertain. Germline loops: CDR1 ENHRY, CDR2 SYGVKD. V was trimmed by 2 bases and J by 2 bases, leaving 13 bases between them. CDR3 length: 16 residues. CDR3: CAISESIMEGNQPQHF. CDR3 DNA sequence: TGTGCCATCAGTGAGAGCATCATGGAGGGCAATCAGCCCCAGCATTTT.

This chain joins TRBV5-1 and TRBJ1-3; D gene unclear. The CDR3 loop spans 13 amino acids. Deletions cut 5 bases from V and 6 bases from J, with 12 bases between. CDR1 is SGHRS and CDR2 is YFSETQ in the germline V gene. The DNA for the CDR3 is TGCGCCAGCAGTGGAGAATTGGAAAACACCATATATTTT. Translated, it gives CASSGELENTIYF.

This chain joins TRBV5-6 and TRBJ1-5; no clear D. Germline CDR1 and CDR2: SGHDT and YYEEEE. V was trimmed by 0 bases and J by 1 base, leaving 8 bases between them. This CDR3 has 15 amino acids. CDR3 loop: CASSLAGRSNQPQHF. CDR3 coding DNA: TGTGCCAGCAGCTTGGCTGGGAGGAGCAATCAGCCCCAGCATTTT.

The CDR3 sequence is CASSSGQGSYGYTF. The CDR3 region has the DNA TGTGCCAGCAGCTCCGGACAGGGGAGCTATGGCTACACCTTC. V gene TRBV7-9 combines with J gene TRBJ1-2; 9 positions match TRBD1. This CDR3 contains 14 residues. CDR1 is SEHNR and CDR2 is FQNEAQ in the germline V gene (reference sequence). Trimming removed 4 bases from V and 4 bases from J; junction bases left unmatched: 4.

The chain is built from TRBV30 and TRBJ1-1, with unresolved D. V lost 1 base and J 0 bases, leaving 6 bases between the germline ends. The V gene's germline CDR1 is GTSNPN and CDR2 SVGIG (reference sequence). This CDR3 is built from 13 residues. CDR3 residues: CAWSGRMNTEAFF. The CDR3 DNA reads TGTGCCTGGAGTGGACGGATGAACACTGAAGCTTTCTTT.

The V gene is TRBV5-1, the J gene TRBJ1-3; 10 bases align to TRBD1. The CDR3 is 17 residues long. The V gene's germline CDR1 is SGHRS and CDR2 YFSETQ. J lost 1 base, V lost 3 bases, and 7 bases had no gene match. CDR3 coding DNA: TGCGCCAGCAGCTCGGGACAGGGGCTAACTTCTGGAAACACCATATATTTT. Translated, it gives CASSSGQGLTSGNTIYF. Full variable domain (missing parts from reference TRBV5-1 and TRBJ1-3): KAGVTQTPRYLIKTRGQQVTLSCSPISGHRSVSWYQQTPGQGLQFLFEYFSETQRNKGNFPGRFSGRQFSNSRSEMNVSTLELGDSALYLCASSSGQGLTSGNTIYFGEGSWLTVV.

This chain links TRBV23-1 with TRBJ2-7; 7 positions agree with TRBD1. TRBV23-1 is reported as an ORF; its role is uncertain. The CDR3 has 13 amino acids. V shed 3 bases, J shed 4 bases, and the junction held 3 bases outside the gene matches. The CDR3 reads CASSHNRGYEQYF. The CDR3 coding sequence is TGCGCCAGCAGTCATAACAGGGGATACGAGCAGTACTTC.

V gene TRBV18 combines with J gene TRBJ1-2; TRBD1 matches 8 bases. From germline, CDR1 is KGHSH and CDR2 LQKENI. Germline trimming cut 2 bases from V and 7 bases from J; bases unmatched to any gene: 15. The CDR3 has 17 residues. DNA for the CDR3: TGTGCCAGCTCACCAGCCGGACAGGGAATCGGGACTTCTGGCTACACCTTC. This sequence encodes CASSPAGQGIGTSGYTF. Together with reference TRBV18 and TRBJ1-2, the CDR3 gives the full variable domain: NAGVMQNPRHLVRRRGQEARLRCSPMKGHSHVYWYRQLPEEGLKFMVYLQKENIIDESGMPKERFSAEFPKEGPSILRIQQVVRGDSAAYFCASSPAGQGIGTSGYTFGSGTRLTVV.

This clone has only one observation. The V gene is TRBV28, the J gene TRBJ2-7; the match to TRBD2 covers 8 bases. The CDR3 has 13 residues. The germline CDR1 and CDR2 sequences are MDHEN and SYDVKM. V shed 11 bases and J 0 bases; nucleotides not matched to a gene: 6. The CDR3 DNA is TGTGCCCACGGGGGGGAGCCCTCCTACGAGCAGTACTTC. Translated: CAHGGEPSYEQYF.

V is TRBV27 and J is TRBJ1-5; D gene unclear. Germline V gene lookup returns CDR1 MNHEY and CDR2 SMNVEV (reference sequence). V gave up 10 bases and J gave up 4 bases, with 14 bases separating them. The CDR3 spans 13 residues. The CDR3: CATGSPSNQPQHF. Written as DNA, the CDR3 is TGTGCCACCGGGTCCCCTTCGAATCAGCCCCAGCATTTT.

The chain employs TRBV28 and TRBJ1-3, with 9 bases aligning to TRBD1. This CDR3 is built from 14 residues. With V trimmed by 5 bases and J by 2 bases, 1 base remained unmatched. The germline V gene encodes CDR1 MDHEN and CDR2 SYDVKM. CDR3 nucleotides: TGTGCCAGCAGTCGACAGGGGGCTGGAAACACCATATATTTT. As protein: CASSRQGAGNTIYF.

The J gene is TRBJ1-1, the V gene TRBV7-9, with a weak D call TRBD1 (5 bases). The V end lost 0 bases, the J end lost 1 base, and 6 bases lay between the germline ends. The germline V gene encodes CDR1 SEHNR and CDR2 FQNEAQ (reference sequence). CDR3 length equals 14 residues. The CDR3 region is CASSLAGGNTEAFF. As DNA, the CDR3 is TGTGCCAGCAGCTTAGCGGGGGGGAACACTGAAGCTTTCTTT. The complete variable domain, with remaining parts taken from reference TRBV7-9 and TRBJ1-1, reads DTGVSQNPRHKITKRGQNVTFRCDPISEHNRLYWYRQTLGQGPEFLTYFQNEAQLEKSRLLSDRFSAERPKGSFSTLEIQRTEQGDSAMYLCASSLAGGNTEAFFGQGTRLTVV.

The rearrangement joins TRBV30 to TRBJ1-1; D is possibly TRBD1 (5 bases). The CDR3 sequence is 11 residues long. Germline-derived CDR1 and CDR2 are GTSNPN and SVGIG (reference sequence). The V and J ends lost 5 bases and 6 bases respectively, with 10 bases between them. CDR3 in DNA: TGTGCCTGGTGGGGGATGTCTGAAGCTTTCTTT. The encoded protein is CAWWGMSEAFF.

The rearrangement links TRBV5-1 to TRBJ2-7; 9 bases match TRBD1. This CDR3 is 14 amino acids long. J was trimmed by 2 bases and V by 4 bases; bases with no gene match: 4. Germline V gene sequence: CDR1 SGHRS, CDR2 YFSETQ. The CDR3 spells CASSAGQGTYEQYF. CDR3 bases: TGCGCCAGCAGCGCCGGACAGGGGACCTACGAGCAGTACTTC.

V usage is TRBV5-4 and J usage is TRBJ2-2; maybe TRBD1 (6 bases). This CDR3 is built from 15 residues. Germline loops: CDR1 SGHNT, CDR2 YYREEE (reference sequence). Trimming removed 0 bases at V and 4 bases at J, with 10 bases between. The CDR3 nucleotides are TGTGCCAGCAGCTTGGGTGGGACAAGCACCGGGGAGCTGTTTTTT. Amino acid sequence: CASSLGGTSTGELFF. The whole variable domain, remainder taken from reference TRBV5-4 and TRBJ2-2, is ETGVTQSPTHLIKTRGQQVTLRCSSQSGHNTVSWYQQALGQGPQFIFQYYREEENGRGNFPPRFSGLQFPNYSSELNVNALELDDSALYLCASSLGGTSTGELFFGEGSRLTVL.

The chain is built from TRBV10-3 and TRBJ2-3; 14 bases line up with TRBD2. CDR1 ENHRY and CDR2 SYGVKD come from the germline V gene. The CDR3 has 16 residues. With V trimmed by 10 bases and J by 4 bases, 10 bases remained unmatched. DNA of the CDR3: TGTGCCACCACCCGGGGACTAGCGGGAGTTCCAGATACGCAGTATTTT. Translating gives CATTRGLAGVPDTQYF.

The rearrangement joins TRBV11-2 to TRBJ1-1; D is unclear. The germline V gene has CDR1 SGHAT and CDR2 FQNNGV. V lost 0 bases, J lost 8 bases, and 7 bases lay in between. CDR3 size: 12 residues. CDR3 loop: CASSLEGREAFF. DNA of the CDR3: TGTGCCAGCAGCTTAGAAGGACGGGAAGCTTTCTTT. Full variable domain (remainder filled in from reference TRBV11-2 and TRBJ1-1): EAGVAQSPRYKIIEKRQSVAFWCNPISGHATLYWYQQILGQGPKLLIQFQNNGVVDDSQLPKDRFSAERLKGVDSTLKIQPAKLEDSAVYLCASSLEGREAFFGQGTRLTVV.

The rearrangement links TRBV5-4 to TRBJ2-7; D gene ambiguous. The germline CDR1 and CDR2 sequences are SGHNT and YYREEE (reference sequence). V shed 4 bases and J shed 1 base, with 12 bases lying between them. The CDR3 is 14 residues long. Here the CDR3 reads CASSPLGGSYEQYF. The CDR3 DNA reads as TGTGCCAGCAGCCCACTCGGTGGATCCTACGAGCAGTACTTC.